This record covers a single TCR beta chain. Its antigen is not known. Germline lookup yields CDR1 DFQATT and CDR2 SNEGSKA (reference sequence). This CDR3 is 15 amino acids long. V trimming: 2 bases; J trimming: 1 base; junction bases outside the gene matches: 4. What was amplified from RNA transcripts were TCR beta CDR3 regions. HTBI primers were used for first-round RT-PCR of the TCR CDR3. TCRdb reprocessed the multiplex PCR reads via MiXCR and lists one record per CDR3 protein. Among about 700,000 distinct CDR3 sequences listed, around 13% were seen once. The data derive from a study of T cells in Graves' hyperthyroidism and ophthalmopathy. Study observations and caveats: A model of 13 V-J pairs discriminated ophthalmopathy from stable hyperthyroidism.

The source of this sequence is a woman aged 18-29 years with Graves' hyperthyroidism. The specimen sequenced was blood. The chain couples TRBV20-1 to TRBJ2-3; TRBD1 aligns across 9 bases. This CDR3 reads CSARKGDRGTDTQYF. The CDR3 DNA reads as TGCAGTGCTAGAAAGGGGGACAGGGGCACAGATACGCAGTATTTT.